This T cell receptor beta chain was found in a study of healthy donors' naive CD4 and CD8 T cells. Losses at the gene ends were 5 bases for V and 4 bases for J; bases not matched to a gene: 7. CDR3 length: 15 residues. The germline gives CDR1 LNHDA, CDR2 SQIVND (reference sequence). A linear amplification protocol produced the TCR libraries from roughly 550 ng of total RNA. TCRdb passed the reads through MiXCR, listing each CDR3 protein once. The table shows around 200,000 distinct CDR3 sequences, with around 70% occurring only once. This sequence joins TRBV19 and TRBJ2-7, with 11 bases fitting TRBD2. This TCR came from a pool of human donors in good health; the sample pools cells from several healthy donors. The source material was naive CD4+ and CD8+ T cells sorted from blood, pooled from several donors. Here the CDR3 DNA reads TGTGCCAGTAGTGCGGGACTAGCGGTATCGTACGAGCAGTACTTC. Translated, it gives CASSAGLAVSYEQYF.